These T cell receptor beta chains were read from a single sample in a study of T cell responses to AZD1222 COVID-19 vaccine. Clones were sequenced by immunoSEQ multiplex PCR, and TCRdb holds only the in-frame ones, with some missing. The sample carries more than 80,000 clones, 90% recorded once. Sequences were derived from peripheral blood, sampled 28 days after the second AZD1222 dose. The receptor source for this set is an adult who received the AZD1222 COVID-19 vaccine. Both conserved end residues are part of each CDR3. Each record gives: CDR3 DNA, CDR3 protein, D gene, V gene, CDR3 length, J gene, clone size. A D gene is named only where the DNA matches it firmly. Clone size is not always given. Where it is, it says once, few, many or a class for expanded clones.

TGTGCCAGCAGCCCGGGACAGACTGTTGAGCAGTTCTTC | CASSPGQTVEQFF | TRBD1 | TRBV11-2 | 13 | TRBJ2-1 | -
TGCAGCGTTGTGCGTGCTGGGGCCAACGTCCTGACTTTC | CSVVRAGANVLTF | - | TRBV29-1 | 13 | TRBJ2-6 | -
TGCGCCAGCAGCCAGGAGCGTGGAAGGATCCAAGAGACCCAGTACTTC | CASSQERGRIQETQYF | - | TRBV4-1 | 16 | TRBJ2-5 | -
TGTGCCAGCAGTTCAGGGGGCGGGGGCACAGATACGCAGTATTTT | CASSSGGGGTDTQYF | TRBD1 | TRBV7-9 | 15 | TRBJ2-3 | -
TGTGCCAGCGGTCGGGTGGATGCGCCCGAAGAGACCCAGTACTTC | CASGRVDAPEETQYF | - | TRBV19 | 15 | TRBJ2-5 | -
TGTGCCAGCCACAGGGGGGACGGCTACACCTTC | CASHRGDGYTF | TRBD1 | TRBV6-5 | 11 | TRBJ1-2 | -
TGTGCCAGCTCACCATCCAGTGAGGGCACTGAAGCTTTCTTT | CASSPSSEGTEAFF | - | TRBV18 | 14 | TRBJ1-1 | -
TGTGCCACCAGCAGAGATCCCGACAGGATCTTACCTTCACCCCTCCACTTT | CATSRDPDRILPSPLHF | - | TRBV15 | 17 | TRBJ1-6 | -
TGTGCCAGCAGCACTCCTCCGGGACTCCGGACCCTCTCTGGAAACACCATATATTTT | CASSTPPGLRTLSGNTIYF | - | TRBV7-9 | 19 | TRBJ1-3 | -
TGTGCCAGTAAAGGGACGGCCCAGACCTACGAGCAGTACTTC | CASKGTAQTYEQYF | - | TRBV19 | 14 | TRBJ2-7 | -
TGTGCCAGCAGCAAGGGTCCTCTCTATGGCTACACCTTC | CASSKGPLYGYTF | - | TRBV12-3/TRBV12-4 | 13 | TRBJ1-2 | -
TGTGCCAGCAGCCAAGGCTGGACGAGAGCAATGCCCGATACGCAGTATTTT | CASSQGWTRAMPDTQYF | - | TRBV3-1/TRBV3-2 | 17 | TRBJ2-3 | -
TGTGCTAGTGGTTTATCAGGGTCTGGAAACACCATATATTTT | CASGLSGSGNTIYF | - | TRBV12-5 | 14 | TRBJ1-3 | -
TGCGCCAGCAGCCAAGATGGGGGGTACAATGAGCAGTTCTTC | CASSQDGGYNEQFF | - | TRBV4-3 | 14 | TRBJ2-1 | -
TGCGCCAGCAGCCGGGAGACAGGGCGAGGAGAGGATGGCTACACCTTC | CASSRETGRGEDGYTF | TRBD1 | TRBV4-3 | 16 | TRBJ1-2 | -
TGTGCCAGCACGTCCCTGAAGACCCAGTACTTC | CASTSLKTQYF | - | TRBV7-2 | 11 | TRBJ2-5 | few
TGTGCCAGTAGTGCCTCACCGGGACAGGGAAATGGCTACACCTTC | CASSASPGQGNGYTF | TRBD1 | TRBV19 | 15 | TRBJ1-2 | -
TGTGCCAGCATCGGGTCCTACGAGCAGTACTTC | CASIGSYEQYF | - | TRBV6-5 | 11 | TRBJ2-7 | -
TGTGCCAGCAGCCAGCCAGGGGGTAGTGAAAAACTGTTTTTT | CASSQPGGSEKLFF | TRBD1 | TRBV3-1/TRBV3-2 | 14 | TRBJ1-4 | -
TGCGCCAGCAGCCAAGGGTATCCGGACAGGGGGCGGGTTATCAACGACGCTGAAGCTTTCTTT | CASSQGYPDRGRVINDAEAFF | TRBD1 | TRBV4-3 | 21 | TRBJ1-1 | -
TGTGCCAGCAGTTACTCGGCAGCCAACACTGAAGCTTTCTTT | CASSYSAANTEAFF | - | TRBV6-2/TRBV6-3 | 14 | TRBJ1-1 | -
TGCAGCGTTGTTTTTCGACCGAACACTGAAGCTTTCTTT | CSVVFRPNTEAFF | - | TRBV29-1 | 13 | TRBJ1-1 | -
TGTGCCAGCAGCTGGGGGACAGCTGGGGCCAACGTCCTGACTTTC | CASSWGTAGANVLTF | TRBD1 | TRBV5-8 | 15 | TRBJ2-6 | -
TGTGCCACCAGTGAACAAAGGACTAGCGGGGGGACAAAGCAGTTCTTC | CATSEQRTSGGTKQFF | TRBD2 | TRBV24-1 | 16 | TRBJ2-1 | -
TGTGCCAGCAGCGGCACCCTGGACAGCTCCTACGAGCAGTACTTC | CASSGTLDSSYEQYF | - | TRBV7-2 | 15 | TRBJ2-7 | -
TGTGCCAGCAGCCTGCGGATTGAGTCGAGCACTGAAGCTTTCTTT | CASSLRIESSTEAFF | - | TRBV3-1/TRBV3-2 | 15 | TRBJ1-1 | -
TGTGCCAGCAGCGTAGCCGACTCGTCGGGGACAGGGGCCGGCTACACCTTC | CASSVADSSGTGAGYTF | TRBD1 | TRBV9 | 17 | TRBJ1-2 | -
TGTGCCCCGGGGAGCGGGGGGGCCTTTAGGGATACGCAGTATTTT | CAPGSGGAFRDTQYF | TRBD2 | TRBV6-4 | 15 | TRBJ2-3 | -
TGTGCCAGCAGTTTGGTGCACCCGAGCTCTGGAAACACCATATATTTT | CASSLVHPSSGNTIYF | - | TRBV6-5 | 16 | TRBJ1-3 | -
TGTGCCAGCCTCAGGGGGAACACCGGGGAGCTGTTTTTT | CASLRGNTGELFF | - | TRBV2 | 13 | TRBJ2-2 | few
TGTGCCAGCAGTGAAACCCCGTGGGCAGGGCGGGCTTATGGCTACACCTTC | CASSETPWAGRAYGYTF | - | TRBV6-1 | 17 | TRBJ1-2 | once
TGCGCCAGCAGCATCGCCCGGGACAGGGTAAACTATGGCTACACCTTC | CASSIARDRVNYGYTF | TRBD1 | TRBV5-1 | 16 | TRBJ1-2 | once
TGTGCCAGCAGTGAATGGTTGTCTGGAAACACCATATATTTT | CASSEWLSGNTIYF | - | TRBV6-1 | 14 | TRBJ1-3 | -
TGTGCCAGCAGCCATCTCGGACAGGGCCATGAGCAGTTCTTC | CASSHLGQGHEQFF | TRBD1 | TRBV3-1/TRBV3-2 | 14 | TRBJ2-1 | -
TGTGCCAGCAGCTTAGTTGGGAGCACCCCCACCGGGGAGCTGTTTTTT | CASSLVGSTPTGELFF | - | TRBV7-8 | 16 | TRBJ2-2 | -
TGTGCCAGCGGGGGACAGGGGGCTCTAGAGACCCAGTACTTC | CASGGQGALETQYF | TRBD1 | TRBV2 | 14 | TRBJ2-5 | -
TGTGCCAGCAGTTATCGCTCACAGCCCAATCAGCCCCAGCATTTT | CASSYRSQPNQPQHF | - | TRBV27 | 15 | TRBJ1-5 | -
TGTGCCTGCGAACCGCGGGGGCCCCCGTCGTACAATGAGCAGTTCTTC | CACEPRGPPSYNEQFF | - | TRBV30 | 16 | TRBJ2-1 | -
TGTGCCAGCACGGGGACCGCGGCTTCCGACGAGCAGTACTTC | CASTGTAASDEQYF | - | TRBV6-5 | 14 | TRBJ2-7 | -
TGTGCCAGCAGCATGGACGGTAATTCACCCCTCCACTTT | CASSMDGNSPLHF | - | TRBV7-9 | 13 | TRBJ1-6 | few
TGTGCCAGCAGCCCCACCCCCGGAAAAACGAACACCGGGGAGCTGTTTTTT | CASSPTPGKTNTGELFF | - | TRBV6-2/TRBV6-3 | 17 | TRBJ2-2 | -
TGTGCCAGCTCATCGACTGGGACTAGCGGGGGTTACAATGAGCAGTTCTTC | CASSSTGTSGGYNEQFF | TRBD2 | TRBV18 | 17 | TRBJ2-1 | -
TGCGCCAGCAGCTTGGGAGTCTCGGGACAGAGCCAAGAGACCCAGTACTTC | CASSLGVSGQSQETQYF | TRBD1 | TRBV5-1 | 17 | TRBJ2-5 | once
TGTGCCAGCGGGGGTCCACAGGATACGCAGTATTTT | CASGGPQDTQYF | - | TRBV27 | 12 | TRBJ2-3 | once
TGTGCCAGCAGTCTCCCGAAGGGGGCGCGAATTTCCACCGGGGAGCTGTTTTTT | CASSLPKGARISTGELFF | TRBD1 | TRBV27 | 18 | TRBJ2-2 | -
TGTGCCAGTAACGATCCGGCAGGGAGTAGTCGCTATGGCTACACCTTC | CASNDPAGSSRYGYTF | - | TRBV19 | 16 | TRBJ1-2 | -
TGTGCCAGCAGCCCCGGTTTGGCAGGACTTGCAACTAATGAAAAACTGTTTTTT | CASSPGLAGLATNEKLFF | - | TRBV9 | 18 | TRBJ1-4 | -
TGCGCCAGCAGCCAAGATAGGGACAGCCGGGAGCAGTACTTC | CASSQDRDSREQYF | TRBD1 | TRBV4-1 | 14 | TRBJ2-7 | -
TGTGCCAGCAGCGATCAGGGGGCCTCCAATCAGCCCCAGCATTTT | CASSDQGASNQPQHF | TRBD1 | TRBV6-2/TRBV6-3 | 15 | TRBJ1-5 | -